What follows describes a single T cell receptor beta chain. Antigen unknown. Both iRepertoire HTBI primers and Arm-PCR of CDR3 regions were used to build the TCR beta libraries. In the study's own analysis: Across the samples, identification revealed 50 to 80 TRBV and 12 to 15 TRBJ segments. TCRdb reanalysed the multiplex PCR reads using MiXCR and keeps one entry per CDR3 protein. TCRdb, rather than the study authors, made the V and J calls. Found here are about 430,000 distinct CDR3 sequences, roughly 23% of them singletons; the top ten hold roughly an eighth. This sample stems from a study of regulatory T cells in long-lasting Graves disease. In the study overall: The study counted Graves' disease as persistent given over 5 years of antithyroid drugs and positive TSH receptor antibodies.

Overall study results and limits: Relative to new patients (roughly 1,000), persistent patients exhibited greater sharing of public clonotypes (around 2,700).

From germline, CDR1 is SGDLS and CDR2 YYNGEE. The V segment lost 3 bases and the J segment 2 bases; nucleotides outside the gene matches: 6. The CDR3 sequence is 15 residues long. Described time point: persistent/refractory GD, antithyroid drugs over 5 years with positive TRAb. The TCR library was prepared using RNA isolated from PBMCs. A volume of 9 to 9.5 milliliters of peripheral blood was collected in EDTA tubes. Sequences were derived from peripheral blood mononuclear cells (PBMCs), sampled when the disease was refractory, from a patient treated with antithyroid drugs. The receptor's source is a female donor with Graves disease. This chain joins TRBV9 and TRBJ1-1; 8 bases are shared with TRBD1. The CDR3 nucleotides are TGTGCCAGCAGCGGACCCGGGACAGGTAACACTGAAGCTTTCTTT. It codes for CASSGPGTGNTEAFF. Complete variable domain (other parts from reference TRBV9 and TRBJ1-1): DSGVTQTPKHLITATGQRVTLRCSPRSGDLSVYWYQQSLDQGLQFLIQYYNGEERAKGNILERFSAQQFPDLHSELNLSSLELGDSALYFCASSGPGTGNTEAFFGQGTRLTVV.